This TCR beta chain is drawn from a study of blood T cell repertoires in COVID-19. Across the whole study: PBMCs, B-cell-depleted T cells, or T cells were the source of the cDNA or gDNA that made up the material.

In the original processing: It was from reference gene primer amplification that nucleated cell counts were estimated. The assay was immunoSEQ multiplex PCR, and TCRdb's table has in-frame clones only and misses some. The DNA gave D and trimming, while V, J and clone size come from that table. The table records approximately 58,000 clones, 65% to 85% of them present only once. With V trimmed by 0 bases and J by 2 bases, 4 bases remained unmatched. Germline V CDR1 and CDR2: LGHNA, YSLEER. This CDR3 spans 15 amino acids. The J gene is TRBJ2-7, the V gene TRBV4-3, with 7 positions matching TRBD1. The TCR comes from a man in his 70s with active or convalescent COVID-19. The sample consisted of peripheral blood. CDR3 residues: CASSQDRTGTYEQYF. The CDR3, as DNA: TGCGCCAGCAGCCAAGATAGGACAGGTACCTACGAGCAGTACTTC.